Listed here are 29 T cell receptor beta chains from one sample, sequenced in a study of blood T cell repertoires in COVID-19. Libraries were prepared by immunoSEQ multiplex PCR; TCRdb keeps only in-frame clonotypes and omits some of them. This sample has 140,000 to 150,000 clones, with more than 70% found just once. What was sequenced was peripheral blood. The receptors were sampled from a human donor in a cohort sampled during active COVID-19.

This chain uses TRBV18 with TRBJ2-7, with D tentatively TRBD2 (6 bases). Trimming shortened V by 4 bases and J by 0 bases, and 13 bases separated the two germline ends. The CDR3 is 15 residues long. Germline V gene sequence: CDR1 KGHSH, CDR2 LQKENI. The CDR3 sequence is CASSHWATSSYEQYF. For the CDR3, the DNA is TGTGCCAGCTCACATTGGGCGACTAGCTCCTACGAGCAGTACTTC.

V usage is TRBV29-1 and J usage is TRBJ2-5, with 9 bases fitting TRBD1. J lost 4 bases, V lost 6 bases, and 9 bases had no gene match. Germline V CDR1 and CDR2: SQVTM, ANQGSEA. The CDR3 has 14 amino acids. In DNA, the CDR3 is TGCAGCGTCTTCTACAGGGGGCGTCGAGAGACCCAGTACTTC. Amino acids: CSVFYRGRRETQYF.

The V gene is TRBV5-1, the J gene TRBJ2-7; no clear D gene. V lost 0 bases, J lost 1 base, and 5 bases lay in between. The CDR3 runs 13 residues. Germline V gives CDR1 SGHRS, CDR2 YFSETQ. The DNA of the CDR3 is TGCGCCAGCAGCTTGGCCGGTTCCTACGAGCAGTACTTC. This codes for CASSLAGSYEQYF.

The CDR3 protein is CASSSYQLNQPQHF. DNA for the CDR3: TGTGCCAGCAGTTCATACCAACTCAATCAGCCCCAGCATTTT. The rearrangement links TRBV6-2 or TRBV6-3 to TRBJ1-5; no clear D. The V end lost 4 bases, the J end lost 3 bases, and 10 bases lay between the germline ends. CDR1 MNHEY and CDR2 SVGEGT come from the germline V gene. The CDR3 is made up of 14 amino acids.

This clone was recorded only once. The chain recombines TRBV19 with TRBJ2-3, with a possible D match to TRBD2 (6 bases). Trimming cost V 6 bases and J 5 bases, with 24 bases left between them. Germline-derived CDR1 and CDR2 are LNHDA and SQIVND (reference sequence). The CDR3 covers 17 residues. CDR3 residues: CASRSPGVGGWKDTQYF. As DNA, the CDR3 is TGTGCCAGTAGAAGTCCGGGGGTAGGCGGTTGGAAAGATACGCAGTATTTT.

The V and J genes are TRBV27 and TRBJ1-4, with D maybe TRBD1 (5 bases). The CDR3 extends over 15 amino acids. Between the trimmed V and J ends, which lost 5 bases and 3 bases, there was a span of 13 bases. Germline values: CDR1 MNHEY, CDR2 SMNVEV (reference sequence). CDR3 in DNA: TGTGCCAGCAGTCCGGCGGGGCTCGCTAATGAAAAACTGTTTTTT. Protein product: CASSPAGLANEKLFF.

The chain carries TRBV5-1 and TRBJ1-1; 8 bases agree with TRBD1. V trimming: 5 bases; J trimming: 5 bases; junction bases outside the gene matches: 8. The CDR3 consists of 14 residues. The germline V gene has CDR1 SGHRS and CDR2 YFSETQ. This CDR3 is CASSSQGVLTEAFF. CDR3 nucleotide sequence: TGCGCCAGCAGTTCACAGGGGGTCCTAACTGAAGCTTTCTTT.

The chain links TRBV6-6 to TRBJ1-4, with 7 bases aligning to TRBD1. CDR3 length equals 15 residues. The V gene's germline CDR1 is MNHNY and CDR2 SVGAGI (reference sequence). The J segment lost 4 bases and the V segment lost 1 base, leaving 3 bases of the junction unmatched. The CDR3 protein is CASSYWGQSNEKLFF. In DNA form, the CDR3 reads TGTGCCAGCAGTTACTGGGGACAGAGTAATGAAAAACTGTTTTTT.

The chain joins TRBV7-2 to TRBJ2-7; 7 bases match TRBD2. The CDR3 spans 16 residues. The V segment lost 3 bases and the J segment 2 bases; nucleotides outside the gene matches: 10. Germline V lookup: CDR1 SGHTA, CDR2 FQGNSA. The CDR3 here is CASSFDRASGTYEQYF. As DNA, the CDR3 is TGTGCCAGCAGCTTTGATAGAGCTAGCGGAACCTACGAGCAGTACTTC. The entire variable domain, with the rest obtained from reference TRBV7-2 and TRBJ2-7, is as follows: GAGVSQSPSNKVTEKGKDVELRCDPISGHTALYWYRQSLGQGLEFLIYFQGNSAPDKSGLPSDRFSAERTGGSVSTLTIQRTQQEDSAVYLCASSFDRASGTYEQYFGPGTRLTVT.

The chain employs TRBV5-1 and TRBJ1-4, with 8 bases lining up with TRBD1. This CDR3 contains 15 residues. V shed 4 bases and J 0 bases; nucleotides not matched to a gene: 2. Germline values: CDR1 SGHRS, CDR2 YFSETQ. This CDR3 is CASSLTGATNEKLFF. Here the CDR3 DNA reads TGCGCCAGCAGCCTGACAGGGGCAACTAATGAAAAACTGTTTTTT.

This chain connects TRBV7-6 to TRBJ1-1; TRBD1 is a possible D gene (5 bases). The length of the CDR3 is 14 residues. Per germline, CDR1 SGHVS and CDR2 FNYEAQ. V lost 3 bases, J lost 5 bases, and 13 bases lay in between. Here the CDR3 reads CASSFQGRETEAFF. As DNA, the CDR3 is TGTGCCAGCAGCTTTCAGGGCAGAGAGACTGAAGCTTTCTTT.

The chain employs TRBV9 and TRBJ2-1; 7 nucleotides agree with TRBD2. The J segment lost 0 bases and the V segment lost 4 bases, leaving 7 bases of the junction unmatched. CDR1 SGDLS and CDR2 YYNGEE come from the germline V gene. This CDR3 has 16 amino acids. The DNA of the CDR3 is TGTGCCAGCAGCTCAAGCGGGGACCTCTCCTACAATGAGCAGTTCTTC. Protein: CASSSSGDLSYNEQFF.

The chain has TRBV7-8 and TRBJ1-6; D call uncertain. V dropped 1 base and J dropped 5 bases, with 6 bases sitting between them. The CDR3 spans 14 residues. The V gene's germline CDR1 is SGHVS and CDR2 FQNEAQ. The CDR3 sequence is CASSLGLDNSPLHF. The CDR3 DNA follows: TGTGCCAGCAGCTTAGGACTGGATAATTCACCCCTCCACTTT.

The chain employs TRBV19 and TRBJ2-1; TRBD1 aligns across 8 bases. Trimming took 5 bases from V and 4 from J; bases not matched to a gene: 16. The CDR3 is made up of 18 amino acids. CDR1 is LNHDA, CDR2 SQIVND, per germline (reference sequence). The CDR3 is CASSSAGGGMGKYNEQFF. CDR3 nucleotide sequence: TGTGCCAGTAGTTCAGCAGGGGGCGGAATGGGAAAGTACAATGAGCAGTTCTTC. Full variable domain (remainder filled in from reference TRBV19 and TRBJ2-1): DGGITQSPKYLFRKEGQNVTLSCEQNLNHDAMYWYRQDPGQGLRLIYYSQIVNDFQKGDIAEGYSVSREKKESFPLTVTSAQKNPTAFYLCASSSAGGGMGKYNEQFFGPGTRLTVL.

CDR3 protein: CASSVQGSDTEAFF. The CDR3 bases are TGCGCCAGCAGCGTACAGGGCTCGGACACTGAAGCTTTCTTT. The V call is TRBV5-1, the J call TRBJ1-1; weak D call: TRBD1 (6 bases). Germline V gives CDR1 SGHRS, CDR2 YFSETQ. The CDR3 runs 14 residues. The germline V and J ends were trimmed by 4 bases and 3 bases, with 13 bases remaining between them.

This clone was observed a single time. The chain recombines TRBV28 with TRBJ1-2; perhaps TRBD1 as D (6 bases). Germline loops: CDR1 MDHEN, CDR2 SYDVKM. The V and J ends lost 3 bases and 7 bases respectively, with 18 bases between them. This CDR3 spans 15 amino acids. Written as DNA, the CDR3 is TGTGCCAGCAGTTTGGGCAGGGGAGCCCCAGGTGGCTACACCTTC. Translated: CASSLGRGAPGGYTF.

The chain employs TRBV28 and TRBJ1-5; a possible D gene is TRBD1 (6 bases). V lost 11 bases to trimming and J lost 5 bases, with 19 bases between them. Germline V gene lookup returns CDR1 MDHEN and CDR2 SYDVKM. This CDR3 comprises 14 residues. The CDR3 nucleotides read TGTGCCGGTAACGAAGCGGGGGGCTATCAGCCCCAGCATTTT. Translating it yields CAGNEAGGYQPQHF.

The chain employs TRBV19 and TRBJ2-6, with 7 nucleotides matching TRBD2. Germline assignment: CDR1 LNHDA and CDR2 SQIVND (reference sequence). V lost 5 bases and J lost 0; bases outside the gene matches: 10. The CDR3 totals 18 residues. The CDR3 bases are TGTGCCAGTAGTGGCGTGTGGGCGGGGGACTCTGGGGCCAACGTCCTGACTTTC. It codes for CASSGVWAGDSGANVLTF.

This rearrangement joins TRBV10-3 to TRBJ2-5; 12 bases match TRBD2. This CDR3 comprises 17 residues. J lost 2 bases, V lost 0 bases, and 4 bases had no gene match. Germline V CDR1 and CDR2: ENHRY, SYGVKD. CDR3 residues: CAISESVGLAGQETQYF. Written as DNA, the CDR3 is TGTGCCATCAGTGAGTCAGTCGGACTAGCGGGGCAAGAGACCCAGTACTTC.

This clone was recorded only once. This sequence joins TRBV29-1 and TRBJ1-1; the D gene is possibly TRBD1 (6 bases). CDR1 is SQVTM and CDR2 is ANQGSEA in the germline V gene. This CDR3 spans 13 amino acids. V was clipped by 4 bases and J by 1 base, with 10 bases between them. In DNA, the CDR3 is TGCAGCGTTGTTGGGGGCAAGAACACTGAAGCTTTCTTT. Encoded protein: CSVVGGKNTEAFF. Together with reference TRBV29-1 and TRBJ1-1, the CDR3 gives the full variable domain: SAVISQKPSRDICQRGTSLTIQCQVDSQVTMMFWYRQQPGQSLTLIATANQGSEATYESGFVIDKFPISRPNLTFSTLTVSNMSPEDSSIYLCSVVGGKNTEAFFGQGTRLTVV.

The CDR3 reads CASSYVAGWGETQYF. The CDR3 DNA is TGTGCCAGCAGTTATGTAGCGGGATGGGGTGAGACCCAGTACTTC. The V call is TRBV6-5, the J call TRBJ2-5, with TRBD2 matching over 8 bases. The CDR3 runs to 15 residues. CDR1 is MNHEY and CDR2 is SVGAGI in the germline V gene. The V segment lost 3 bases and the J segment 5 bases; nucleotides outside the gene matches: 8.

This sequence joins TRBV3-1 (or the pseudogene TRBV3-2) and TRBJ2-3, with 14 bases that match TRBD2. This CDR3 has 19 residues. With V trimmed by 2 bases and J by 1 base, 8 bases remained unmatched. Germline V gene sequence: CDR1 LGHDT, CDR2 YNNKEL (reference sequence). DNA of the CDR3: TGTGCCAGCAGCCAATCGACTAGCGGGGGGGTGCTAGGCACAGATACGCAGTATTTT. It translates to CASSQSTSGGVLGTDTQYF.

V usage is TRBV29-1 and J usage is TRBJ2-3; D is possibly TRBD1 (6 bases). The germline V gene encodes CDR1 SQVTM and CDR2 ANQGSEA. V dropped 3 bases and J dropped 2 bases, with 9 bases sitting between them. This CDR3 spans 13 amino acids. CDR3 region: CSVDRGNTDTQYF. The CDR3 nucleotides are TGCAGCGTTGACAGGGGAAACACAGATACGCAGTATTTT.

The CDR3 protein is CASSRGGTSPLHF. In DNA form, the CDR3 reads TGTGCCAGCAGTCGAGGGGGAACCTCACCCCTCCACTTT. V gene TRBV6-5 combines with J gene TRBJ1-6; D perhaps matches TRBD1 (6 bases). Germline CDR1 MNHEY, CDR2 SVGAGI. Trimming removed 5 bases from V and 10 bases from J, with 12 bases in between. The CDR3 contains 13 residues.

The rearrangement joins TRBV5-8 to TRBJ1-2, with D perhaps TRBD1 (5 bases). Per the germline V gene, CDR1 is SGHTS and CDR2 is YDEGEE. The CDR3 covers 16 residues. V gave up 4 bases and J gave up 3 bases, with 19 bases separating them. The CDR3 nucleotides are TGTGCCAGCAGCCCCTTTCTCCAGGGCTGGGACTATGGCTACACCTTC. This gives the protein CASSPFLQGWDYGYTF.

This rearrangement joins TRBV11-2 to TRBJ2-3, with D possibly TRBD2 on 7 matching bases. Deletions cut 2 bases from V and 1 base from J, with 10 bases between. From germline, CDR1 is SGHAT and CDR2 FQNNGV. The CDR3 is 15 amino acids. CDR3 region: CASSLLGGGTDTQYF. The CDR3 region has the DNA TGTGCCAGCAGCTTACTAGGGGGGGGCACAGATACGCAGTATTTT.

The chain combines TRBV5-4 with TRBJ2-5, with D uncertain. In germline, CDR1 is SGHNT, CDR2 YYREEE (reference sequence). The CDR3 loop spans 15 amino acids. With 0 bases removed from V and 5 bases from J, the gap between germline ends came to 14 bases. In DNA form, the CDR3 reads TGTGCCAGCAGCTTGGAAGGATTAGATAGCGAGACCCAGTACTTC. This gives the protein CASSLEGLDSETQYF.

This clone is a singleton in its sample. The chain uses TRBV30 and TRBJ1-2; 7 bases agree with TRBD1. With V trimmed by 0 bases and J by 4 bases, 8 bases remained unmatched. Germline CDR1 reads GTSNPN; CDR2 reads SVGIG (reference sequence). The CDR3 totals 15 residues. The CDR3, as DNA: TGTGCCTGGAGTGTAGACTTCCAGGGGGGCTATGGCTACACCTTC. Protein product: CAWSVDFQGGYGYTF.

This sequence joins TRBV24-1 and TRBJ2-2, with 8 bases identical to TRBD2. The CDR3 is 17 amino acids. In germline, CDR1 is KGHDR, CDR2 SFDVKD. The junction had 10 bases not matched to a gene; V was cut back by 4 bases and J by 4 bases. CDR3 region: CATSDPGGGRFTGELFF. The CDR3, as DNA: TGTGCCACCAGTGACCCGGGAGGCGGGAGGTTCACCGGGGAGCTGTTTTTT.